The 21 T cell receptor beta chains in this list originate from one sample, sequenced in a study of T cells in Graves' hyperthyroidism and ophthalmopathy. Amplified TCR beta CDR3 regions came from RNA transcripts. The primer set for the first-round RT-PCR of the TCR CDR3 was HTBI. Each CDR3 protein gets one entry after TCRdb re-called the multiplex PCR reads with MiXCR. This table has 300,000 to 450,000 distinct CDR3 sequences, about 25% appearing once. Sequenced sample: blood. The receptors here all came from a man in his fifties or sixties with Graves' hyperthyroidism.

This chain connects TRBV15 to TRBJ1-5, with D uncertain. The CDR3 runs 13 residues. Germline-derived CDR1 and CDR2 are LNHNV and YYDKDF (reference sequence). Trimming removed 5 bases from V and 6 bases from J, with 11 bases in between. Here the CDR3 DNA reads TGTGCCACCAGCCCGGGGTTTGGTCAGCCCCAGCATTTT. Translated, it gives CATSPGFGQPQHF.

The genes are TRBV20-1 and TRBJ1-1, with 7 bases fitting TRBD1. CDR3 size: 14 residues. The trim removed 8 bases at V and 7 bases at J, leaving 16 bases unmatched. Germline assignment: CDR1 DFQATT and CDR2 SNEGSKA (reference sequence). The CDR3 DNA follows: TGCAGTTCACTGGGAGGGACAGATGATTTTGAAGCTTTCTTT. It yields the protein CSSLGGTDDFEAFF.

J is TRBJ2-1 and V is TRBV10-3, with D tentatively TRBD1 or TRBD2 (7 bases each). The V end was cut by 0 bases, the J end by 2 bases, with 11 bases between. Per the germline V gene, CDR1 is ENHRY and CDR2 is SYGVKD. The CDR3 has 16 amino acids. CDR3 in amino acids: CAISESRGGAYNEQFF. DNA for the CDR3: TGTGCCATCAGTGAGTCCAGGGGGGGGGCCTACAATGAGCAGTTCTTC.

The chain combines TRBV20-1 with TRBJ1-2; 9 bases match TRBD1. The V gene's germline CDR1 is DFQATT and CDR2 SNEGSKA (reference sequence). The CDR3 is made up of 15 amino acids. Unmatched junction bases numbered 9, after V lost 1 base and J lost 6 bases. CDR3 sequence (DNA): TGCAGTGCTAGAGGCCGACAGGGGGAAAGTGATGGCTACACCTTC. Protein sequence: CSARGRQGESDGYTF.

Ten or more counts support this clonotype. This chain links TRBV28 with TRBJ2-7; 7 bases agree with TRBD1. Germline V gives CDR1 MDHEN, CDR2 SYDVKM. The ends lost 9 bases at V and 2 bases at J; junction bases unmatched: 4. This CDR3 comprises 12 residues. In nucleotides, the CDR3 is TGTGCCAGAAGACAGGGAACCTACGAGCAGTACTTC. Amino acid sequence: CARRQGTYEQYF.

The table lists this clonotype with many counts. This chain joins TRBV7-3 and TRBJ2-1, with D tentatively TRBD1 or TRBD2 (5 bases each). V was trimmed by 1 base and J by 7 bases, leaving 20 bases between them. Germline-derived CDR1 and CDR2 are SGHTA and FQGTGA. The CDR3 extends over 17 amino acids. The DNA for the CDR3 is TGTGCCAGCAGCTTAAATGGCCGGGACCCAAGGCGGAATGAGCAGTTCTTC. Translating gives CASSLNGRDPRRNEQFF. Complete variable domain (other parts from reference TRBV7-3 and TRBJ2-1): GAGVSQTPSNKVTEKGKYVELRCDPISGHTALYWYRQSLGQGPEFLIYFQGTGAADDSGLPNDRFFAVRPEGSVSTLKIQRTERGDSAVYLCASSLNGRDPRRNEQFFGPGTRLTVL.

The chain joins TRBV19 to TRBJ2-7, with TRBD2 identical over 15 bases. After removal of 7 bases from V and 5 bases from J, the junction contained 6 bases not matched to a gene. There are 15 residues in the CDR3. Germline CDR1 is LNHDA and CDR2 is SQIVND (reference sequence). Here the CDR3 DNA reads TGTGCCAGTACCCCCGGACTAGCGGGAGGGAACGAGCAGTACTTC. Protein sequence: CASTPGLAGGNEQYF.

V usage is TRBV2 and J usage is TRBJ2-7; 12 bases line up with TRBD2. Trimming at V came to 5 bases and at J to 8 bases, leaving 7 bases not matched to a gene. The CDR3 has 14 amino acids. Germline values: CDR1 SNHLY, CDR2 FYNNEI. For the CDR3, the DNA is TGTGCCAGCAGTCGACTAGCGGGAGCGGACAAGCAGTACTTC. Translated: CASSRLAGADKQYF.

This clonotype was detected only a few times. The chain uses TRBV7-9 and TRBJ2-7; D may be TRBD1 (6 bases). The germline V gene has CDR1 SEHNR and CDR2 FQNEAQ (reference sequence). This CDR3 region has 15 residues. V lost 4 bases and J 2 bases, leaving 15 bases between the germline ends. CDR3 amino acids: CASSSPLGQPYEQYF. The CDR3, as DNA: TGTGCCAGCAGCTCCCCACTAGGACAGCCCTACGAGCAGTACTTC.

This clonotype has just a few counts. The rearrangement uses TRBV16 and TRBJ1-5; D ambiguous. Trimming pared 0 bases from V and 8 bases from J, leaving 14 bases between. Germline assignment: CDR1 KGHSY and CDR2 FQNENV. The CDR3 spans 15 residues. The chain's CDR3 is CASSQSVQPLEPQHF. The DNA of the CDR3 is TGTGCCAGCAGCCAATCTGTCCAGCCCTTAGAGCCCCAGCATTTT.

This clonotype was detected many times. The gene calls are TRBV20-1 and TRBJ2-1; no firm D call. Germline V gene data show CDR1 as DFQATT and CDR2 as SNEGSKA (reference sequence). V was trimmed by 3 bases and J by 10 bases, leaving 10 bases between them. The CDR3 runs to 11 residues. CDR3 bases: TGCAGTGCTAGGACCCCTCTAGAGCAGTTCTTC. It translates to CSARTPLEQFF.

A remark on this clonotype: A single base separates this from a much larger clone, so it may be a read error. The chain combines TRBV18 with TRBJ2-7, with unresolved D. Germline lookup yields CDR1 KGHSH and CDR2 LQKENI. This CDR3 has 14 residues. CDR3 sequence reads: CASSPPGYGYEQSF. The CDR3 DNA follows: TGTGCCAGCTCACCACCGGGATATGGCTACGAGCAGTCCTTC.

The J gene is TRBJ1-1, the V gene TRBV7-8; 8 bases match TRBD1. V dropped 5 bases and J dropped 4; count of bases not matched to a gene: 6. This CDR3 is 14 amino acids long. From germline, CDR1 is SGHVS and CDR2 FQNEAQ. CDR3 DNA: TGTGCCAGCAGCATTACAGGGGGAAGCACTGAAGCTTTCTTT. Encoded protein: CASSITGGSTEAFF.

This clonotype was detected a few times. The chain recombines TRBV27 with TRBJ1-1, with 8 bases that match TRBD1. Germline CDR1 reads MNHEY; CDR2 reads SMNVEV (reference sequence). The CDR3 length is 14 residues. The junction had 6 bases not matched to a gene; V was cut back by 4 bases and J by 5 bases. CDR3 in amino acids: CASSSDRGGTEAFF. The CDR3 DNA reads TGTGCCAGCAGTTCCGACAGGGGTGGGACTGAAGCTTTCTTT.

This clonotype was detected a few times. V gene TRBV6-1 combines with J gene TRBJ1-2; 9 nucleotides line up with TRBD1. CDR1 MNHNS and CDR2 SASEGT come from the germline V gene. Trimming removed 7 bases from V and 1 base from J; junction bases left unmatched: 7. CDR3 length: 15 residues. CDR3: CASNSPGQGNYGYTF. The CDR3 DNA sequence: TGTGCCAGCAACTCTCCGGGACAGGGTAACTATGGCTACACCTTC.

There are a few counts of this clonotype. This sequence joins TRBV7-6 and TRBJ2-2, with D perhaps matching TRBD1 (6 bases). The germline V gene has CDR1 SGHVS and CDR2 FNYEAQ. CDR3 size: 16 residues. V lost 5 bases and J 2 bases, leaving 15 bases between the germline ends. CDR3 region: CASSAYRASNTGELFF. The CDR3 region has the DNA TGTGCCAGCAGCGCTTACAGGGCCTCAAACACCGGGGAGCTGTTTTTT.

This clonotype was picked up many times. The V call is TRBV11-2, the J call TRBJ2-3; 7 bases match TRBD2. The CDR3 is made up of 13 amino acids. V was pared by 6 bases and J by 6 bases, with 6 bases of the junction left unmatched. The germline gives CDR1 SGHAT, CDR2 FQNNGV. The CDR3 loop is CASRAAGVDTQYF. DNA for the CDR3: TGTGCCAGCAGGGCGGCGGGAGTCGATACGCAGTATTTT.

Only one count was recorded for this clonotype. The chain is built from TRBV29-1 and TRBJ2-1; D is uncertain. The V gene's germline CDR1 is SQVTM and CDR2 ANQGSEA. The CDR3 covers 11 residues. The CDR3 reads CTGAFTDEQFF. The CDR3, as DNA: TGCACAGGAGCTTTCACGGATGAGCAGTTCTTC.

This clonotype was detected ten times or more. The V gene is TRBV11-1, the J gene TRBJ2-1; TRBD1 matches 10 bases. There are 14 residues in the CDR3. Trimming took 5 bases from V and 8 from J; bases not matched to a gene: 6. Germline CDR1 and CDR2: SGHAT and FQDESV (reference sequence). The CDR3 DNA reads TGTGCCAGCAGCAAGACAGGGGGCTTGGATGAGCAGTTCTTC. This gives the protein CASSKTGGLDEQFF.

In this sample, this clonotype turned up a few times. The chain couples TRBV27 to TRBJ2-7, with 8 bases identical to TRBD1. Germline V gives CDR1 MNHEY, CDR2 SMNVEV (reference sequence). V dropped 6 bases and J dropped 3; count of bases not matched to a gene: 7. The CDR3 contains 14 residues. For the CDR3, the DNA is TGTGCCAGCAGCTGGGGACAGGTGGGCTACGAGCAGTACTTC. Translation: CASSWGQVGYEQYF.

The V call is TRBV11-2, the J call TRBJ2-7; D gene uncertain. The germline gives CDR1 SGHAT, CDR2 FQNNGV. V was pared by 3 bases and J by 4 bases, with 13 bases between. This CDR3 is 14 amino acids long. CDR3: CASSFNSLFYEQYF. The CDR3 DNA reads TGTGCCAGCAGCTTCAACAGCCTATTTTACGAGCAGTACTTC.